The present T cell receptor (beta chain) was sequenced within a study of PD-1 blockade in classical Hodgkin lymphoma. Study information: On a schedule of every 2 weeks, patients received nivolumab 3 mg/kg intravenously.

Time point noted: cycle 4 day 1 (C4D1), after 6 weeks of nivolumab. Exposure to brentuximab vedotin varied, and each patient had relapsed following autologous stem cell transplantation. Thawed PBMCs supplied CD8+ T cells via magnetic negative selection. The protocol was immunoSEQ multiplex PCR, while the TCRdb copy is restricted to in-frame clones and leaves out a portion. The repertoire includes about 15,000 clones, around 90% of them detected once, and roughly 20% sits in the top ten. In regard to this clone: Its antigen is still unknown.

General observations from the study: Newly diagnosed patients reportedly had lower baseline TCR diversity than healthy donors. Complete responders possessed baseline diversity comparable to newly diagnosed patients. Patients excluded were those beginning nivolumab under 1 year after ASCT.

The length of the CDR3 is 16 residues. V lost 2 bases, J lost 3 bases, and 7 bases stayed unmatched. The V gene's germline CDR1 is SEHNR and CDR2 FQNEAQ (reference sequence). The material sequenced was CD8+ T cells from blood, taken before the fourth cycle of nivolumab. The V and J genes are TRBV7-9 and TRBJ2-1; TRBD1 agrees at 7 bases. The source of this sequence is a human donor with classical Hodgkin lymphoma. The CDR3 loop reads CASSLTRDSNYNEQFF. CDR3 sequence (DNA): TGTGCCAGCAGCTTAACCCGGGACAGCAACTACAATGAGCAGTTCTTC.